In its sample, the clone carrying this TCR beta chain was seen a few times. These data come from a study of T-cell memory formation after mild COVID-19. The CDR3 sequence is 15 residues long. The germline V gene encodes CDR1 SEHNR and CDR2 FQNEAQ (reference sequence). Trimming took 8 bases from V and 0 from J, leaving 15 bases between them. TCRdb used MiXCR to reprocess the 5' RACE reads, holding one entry per CDR3 protein. Among about 270,000 distinct CDR3 sequences listed, 16% were seen once. Sequenced input: PBMCs or a T cell subset sorted from them (not recorded which). The rearrangement joins TRBV7-9 to TRBJ2-3, with TRBD1 as a possible D gene (6 bases). The receptor was isolated from a man between 18 and 35 years old who had mild COVID-19 (a few samples of this study predate the infection). Cell type and time point are not known. CDR3 sequence (DNA): TGTGCCAGCCCCGGGCCAGGGGTGAGCACAGATACGCAGTATTTT. Amino acids: CASPGPGVSTDTQYF.